A single sample gave rise to the 21 T cell receptor beta chains below, sequenced in a study of T-cell reconstitution after alpha-beta-depleted transplantation in children. Molecular barcoding with unique molecular identifiers was used for the TCRbeta library. TCRdb used MiXCR to reprocess the PCR reads, holding one entry per CDR3 protein. The top ten clones hold 25% to 35% of a sample with approximately 980,000 distinct CDR3 sequences, about 26% of them seen once. The sequences come from PBMCs, mostly from graft donor cells, collected 360 days after TCRalphabeta/CD19-depleted stem cell transplant. Source of these receptors: a boy less than two years old who had a stem cell transplant for SCID, so the T cells may come from the graft donor.

This rearrangement joins TRBV7-9 to TRBJ2-2, with D maybe TRBD1 (5 bases). Between the trimmed V and J ends, which lost 6 bases and 5 bases, there was a span of 13 bases. The CDR3 totals 14 residues. The germline V gene has CDR1 SEHNR and CDR2 FQNEAQ (reference sequence). CDR3 in DNA: TGTGCCAGCAGTTTACAGCAGGGTACCGGGGAGCTGTTTTTT. Its protein product is CASSLQQGTGELFF.

The sample holds a few counts of this clonotype. The chain recombines TRBV4-2 with TRBJ2-5; the match to TRBD2 covers 10 bases. V lost 2 bases and J lost 2; bases outside the gene matches: 8. The CDR3 contains 17 residues. Germline V lookup: CDR1 LGHNA, CDR2 YNFKEQ. The CDR3 here is CASSQWVAGGGQETQYF. DNA of the CDR3: TGTGCCAGCAGCCAATGGGTAGCGGGGGGAGGTCAAGAGACCCAGTACTTC.

The J gene is TRBJ2-7, the V gene TRBV27, with D perhaps matching TRBD1 (6 bases). The CDR3 length is 17 residues. Germline CDR1 and CDR2: MNHEY and SMNVEV (reference sequence). Trimming removed 0 bases from V and 2 bases from J, with 17 bases in between. CDR3 in amino acids: CASSLSRGSGITYEQYF. CDR3 nucleotides: TGTGCCAGCAGTTTATCCAGGGGTTCGGGGATAACCTACGAGCAGTACTTC.

This clonotype was observed a handful of times. This chain connects TRBV20-1 to TRBJ2-7; D perhaps matches TRBD1 (5 bases). Germline lookup yields CDR1 DFQATT and CDR2 SNEGSKA (reference sequence). This CDR3 region has 13 residues. V lost 6 bases and J lost 0, with 12 bases in between. CDR3 region: CSAETASSYEQYF. The CDR3 nucleotides read TGCAGTGCCGAGACAGCCAGCTCCTACGAGCAGTACTTC.

This sequence joins TRBV7-9 and TRBJ2-7; TRBD2 is a possible D gene (6 bases). The V and J ends lost 2 bases and 2 bases respectively, with 16 bases between them. The CDR3 is 16 residues long. Germline V CDR1 and CDR2: SEHNR, FQNEAQ (reference sequence). The CDR3 sequence: CASSLTASEVPYEQYF. CDR3 bases: TGTGCCAGCAGCTTAACTGCTAGCGAGGTTCCCTACGAGCAGTACTTC. The variable domain in full, completed from reference TRBV7-9 and TRBJ2-7, reads DTGVSQNPRHKITKRGQNVTFRCDPISEHNRLYWYRQTLGQGPEFLTYFQNEAQLEKSRLLSDRFSAERPKGSFSTLEIQRTEQGDSAMYLCASSLTASEVPYEQYFGPGTRLTVT.

The chain has TRBV7-6 and TRBJ2-7; 8 nucleotides match TRBD1. V lost 3 bases to trimming and J lost 2 bases; unmatched junction nucleotides: 6. The germline V gene has CDR1 SGHVS and CDR2 FNYEAQ. The CDR3 extends over 15 amino acids. This CDR3 is CASSLTVRGPYEQYF. The CDR3 region has the DNA TGTGCCAGCAGCTTGACGGTCAGGGGGCCCTACGAGCAGTACTTC.

The rearrangement joins TRBV12-3 or TRBV12-4 to TRBJ2-3; no reliable D call. The length of the CDR3 is 13 residues. V was pared by 6 bases and J by 3 bases, with 10 bases between. The CDR3 coding sequence is TGTGCCAGCAGGACTCACTCAACAGATACGCAGTATTTT. This codes for CASRTHSTDTQYF.

The chain is built from TRBV24-1 and TRBJ2-1; D perhaps matches TRBD2 (6 bases). Trimming removed 3 bases from V and 3 bases from J, with 14 bases in between. Germline V gene lookup returns CDR1 KGHDR and CDR2 SFDVKD. This CDR3 is 16 amino acids long. The CDR3 DNA is TGTGCCACCAGTGATGGGGCTAGCGAGTACTACAATGAGCAGTTCTTC. Residues: CATSDGASEYYNEQFF.

The chain employs TRBV5-5 and TRBJ2-5; D call uncertain. Germline V CDR1 and CDR2: SGHKS, YYEKEE (reference sequence). CDR3 size: 14 residues. Trimming removed 0 bases at V and 5 bases at J, with 11 bases between. The CDR3 is CASSLGWGLETQYF. The DNA for the CDR3 is TGTGCCAGCAGCTTGGGTTGGGGTTTGGAGACCCAGTACTTC. The full variable domain, rest sourced from reference TRBV5-5 and TRBJ2-5, is DAGVTQSPTHLIKTRGQQVTLRCSPISGHKSVSWYQQVLGQGPQFIFQYYEKEERGRGNFPDRFSARQFPNYSSELNVNALLLGDSALYLCASSLGWGLETQYFGPGTRLLVL.

This clonotype was found many times. The chain links TRBV28 to TRBJ2-1, with D unclear. V lost 3 bases and J lost 7, with 7 bases in between. CDR3 length equals 12 residues. Germline V gene sequence: CDR1 MDHEN, CDR2 SYDVKM. The CDR3 DNA sequence: TGTGCCAGCAGTTTGTTACAGAATGAGCAGTTCTTC. This gives the protein CASSLLQNEQFF.

The chain is built from TRBV9 and TRBJ2-1, with D uncertain. The CDR3 runs 13 residues. The germline CDR1 and CDR2 sequences are SGDLS and YYNGEE. V lost 0 bases, J lost 5 bases, and 6 bases lay in between. The CDR3 DNA follows: TGTGCCAGCAGCGTAGGTGGGGACAATGAGCAGTTCTTC. It encodes CASSVGGDNEQFF.

The J gene is TRBJ2-1, the V gene TRBV7-3; TRBD1 agrees at 11 bases. Losses at the gene ends were 1 base for V and 9 bases for J; bases not matched to a gene: 5. This CDR3 region has 15 residues. Germline lookup yields CDR1 SGHTA and CDR2 FQGTGA. The CDR3 DNA sequence: TGTGCCAGCAGCTTAATGGGACAGGGGGATAGTGAGCAGTTCTTC. This codes for CASSLMGQGDSEQFF.

The chain uses TRBV4-1 and TRBJ2-5, with D possibly being TRBD2 (6 bases). V shed 2 bases and J shed 1 base, with 17 bases lying between them. Germline V gene data show CDR1 as MGHRA and CDR2 as YSYEKL. The CDR3 runs 17 residues. The CDR3 sequence is CASSQRLTRRGQETQYF. For the CDR3, the DNA is TGCGCCAGCAGCCAACGCTTGACTCGGAGGGGCCAAGAGACCCAGTACTTC.

The chain joins TRBV5-1 to TRBJ2-2, with D unclear. Deletions cut 4 bases from V and 1 base from J, with 8 bases between. This CDR3 is built from 14 residues. The germline V gene encodes CDR1 SGHRS and CDR2 YFSETQ. Here the CDR3 reads CASSPLMNTGELFF. In DNA form, the CDR3 reads TGCGCCAGCAGCCCCCTCATGAACACCGGGGAGCTGTTTTTT.

This clonotype came up a few times. The J gene is TRBJ2-6, the V gene TRBV5-1; TRBD1 is a possible D gene (5 bases). CDR1 is SGHRS and CDR2 is YFSETQ in the germline V gene. Trimming took 1 base from V and 2 from J, leaving 16 bases between them. The CDR3 spans 18 residues. The CDR3 DNA follows: TGCGCCAGCAGCTTGAGGACACCCCCCGCTACTGGGGCCAACGTCCTGACTTTC. This codes for CASSLRTPPATGANVLTF.

The sample holds many counts of this clonotype. The chain carries TRBV28 and TRBJ2-3; the D gene is possibly TRBD2 (6 bases). V lost 5 bases, J lost 0 bases, and 9 bases lay in between. The CDR3 totals 14 residues. Germline-derived CDR1 and CDR2 are MDHEN and SYDVKM. The CDR3 region has the DNA TGTGCCAGCAGTCGGGACTCTAGCACAGATACGCAGTATTTT. This encodes CASSRDSSTDTQYF.

This clonotype was counted only a few times. V usage is TRBV7-3 and J usage is TRBJ2-5; TRBD2 agrees at 8 bases. Germline V gene data show CDR1 as SGHTA and CDR2 as FQGTGA. Trimming cost V 4 bases and J 4 bases; bases outside gene matches: 5. CDR3 length: 14 amino acids. The CDR3 coding sequence is TGTGCCAGCAGCTCAGGACTAGCTGGAGAGACCCAGTACTTC. Its translation is CASSSGLAGETQYF.

The rearrangement uses TRBV12-3 or TRBV12-4 and TRBJ2-6; no firm D call. V lost 6 bases and J 4 bases, leaving 16 bases between the germline ends. The CDR3 runs 16 residues. CDR3 in amino acids: CASSLSQNPGANVLTF. In DNA, the CDR3 is TGTGCCAGCAGCCTTAGCCAGAACCCCGGGGCCAACGTCCTGACTTTC.

This sequence joins TRBV4-2 and TRBJ2-1; TRBD2 aligns across 9 bases. The trim removed 0 bases at V and 4 bases at J, leaving 10 bases unmatched. From germline, CDR1 is LGHNA and CDR2 YNFKEQ. This CDR3 contains 18 residues. This CDR3 reads CASSQDKSSGGPYNEQFF. The DNA of the CDR3 is TGTGCCAGCAGCCAAGATAAGAGTAGCGGGGGCCCTTACAATGAGCAGTTCTTC.

This clonotype was seen a handful of times. The gene calls are TRBV9 and TRBJ2-5, with 8 bases aligning to TRBD2. CDR1 and CDR2 from the germline V gene are SGDLS and YYNGEE. This CDR3 region has 17 residues. Trimming at V came to 5 bases and at J to 5 bases, leaving 17 bases not matched to a gene. In DNA form, the CDR3 reads TGTGCCAGCAGTGACTCACCCTCGAGCGGGGGTAAGGAGACCCAGTACTTC. It yields the protein CASSDSPSSGGKETQYF.

Ten or more counts support this clonotype. The rearrangement joins TRBV5-1 to TRBJ2-4; 8 nucleotides line up with TRBD1. Germline V lookup: CDR1 SGHRS, CDR2 YFSETQ. The length of the CDR3 is 15 residues. With 1 base clipped from V and 6 bases from J, the junction kept 6 bases outside the gene matches. This chain's CDR3 is CASSLTGGGPNIQYF. The CDR3 DNA reads as TGCGCCAGCAGCTTGACAGGGGGTGGACCAAACATTCAGTACTTC. Full variable domain (missing parts from reference TRBV5-1 and TRBJ2-4): KAGVTQTPRYLIKTRGQQVTLSCSPISGHRSVSWYQQTPGQGLQFLFEYFSETQRNKGNFPGRFSGRQFSNSRSEMNVSTLELGDSALYLCASSLTGGGPNIQYFGAGTRLSVL.